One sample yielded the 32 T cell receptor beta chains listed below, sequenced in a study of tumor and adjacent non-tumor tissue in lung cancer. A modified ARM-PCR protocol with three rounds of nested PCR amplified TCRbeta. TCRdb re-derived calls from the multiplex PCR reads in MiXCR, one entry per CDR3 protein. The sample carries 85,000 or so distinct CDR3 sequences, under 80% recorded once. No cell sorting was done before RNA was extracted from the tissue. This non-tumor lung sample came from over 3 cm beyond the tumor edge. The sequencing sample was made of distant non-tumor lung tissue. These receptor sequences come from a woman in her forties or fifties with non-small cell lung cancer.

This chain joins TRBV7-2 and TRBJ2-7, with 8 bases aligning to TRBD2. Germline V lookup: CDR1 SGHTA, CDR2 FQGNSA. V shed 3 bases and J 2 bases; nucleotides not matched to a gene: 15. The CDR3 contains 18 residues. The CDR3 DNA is TGTACCAGCAGCTTCGGCTTCGGGACTAGTGGGCACACCTACGAGCAGTACTTC. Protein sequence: CTSSFGFGTSGHTYEQYF. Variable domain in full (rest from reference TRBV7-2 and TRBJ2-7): GAGVSQSPSNKVTEKGKDVELRCDPISGHTALYWYRQSLGQGLEFLIYFQGNSAPDKSGLPSDRFSAERTGGSVSTLTIQRTQQEDSAVYLCTSSFGFGTSGHTYEQYFGPGTRLTVT.

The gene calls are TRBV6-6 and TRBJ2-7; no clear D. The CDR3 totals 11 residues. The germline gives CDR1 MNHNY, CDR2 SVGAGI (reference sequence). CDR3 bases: TGTATCAGCATGGAAAATTACGAGCAGTACTTC. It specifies CISMENYEQYF.

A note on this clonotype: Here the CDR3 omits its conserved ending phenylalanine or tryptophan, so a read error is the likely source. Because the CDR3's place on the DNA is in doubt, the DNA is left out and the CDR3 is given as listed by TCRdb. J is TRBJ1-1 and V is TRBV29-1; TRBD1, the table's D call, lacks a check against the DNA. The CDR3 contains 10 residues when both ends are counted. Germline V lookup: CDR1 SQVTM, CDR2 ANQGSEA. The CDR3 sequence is CSVDVRQLHL.

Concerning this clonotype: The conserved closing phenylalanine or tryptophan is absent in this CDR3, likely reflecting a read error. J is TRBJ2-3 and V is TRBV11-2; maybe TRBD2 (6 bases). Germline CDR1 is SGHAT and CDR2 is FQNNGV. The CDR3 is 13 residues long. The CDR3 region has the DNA TGTGTGAGCAGCTTAGCGGAGTCAGATACGCAGTATCTT. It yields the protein CVSSLAESDTQYL.

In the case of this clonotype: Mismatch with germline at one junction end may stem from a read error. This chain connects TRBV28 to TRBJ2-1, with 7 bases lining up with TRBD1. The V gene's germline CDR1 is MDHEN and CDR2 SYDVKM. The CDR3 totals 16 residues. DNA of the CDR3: TGTGCCAACAGAACCACAGGGGAGCCTTCCTACAACGAGCAGTTCTTC. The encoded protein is CANRTTGEPSYNEQFF.

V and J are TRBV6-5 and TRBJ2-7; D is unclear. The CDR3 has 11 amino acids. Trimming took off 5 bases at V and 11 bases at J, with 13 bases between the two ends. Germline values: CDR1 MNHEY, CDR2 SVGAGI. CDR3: CASSTTYKKYF. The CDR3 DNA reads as TGTGCCAGCAGTACCACTTACAAGAAGTACTTC.

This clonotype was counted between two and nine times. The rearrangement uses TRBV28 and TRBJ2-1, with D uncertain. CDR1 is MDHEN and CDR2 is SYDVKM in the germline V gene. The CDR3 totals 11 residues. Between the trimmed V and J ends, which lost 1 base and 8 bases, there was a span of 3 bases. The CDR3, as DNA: TGTGCCAGCAGTTTATATGATGAGCAGTTCTTC. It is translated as CASSLYDEQFF.

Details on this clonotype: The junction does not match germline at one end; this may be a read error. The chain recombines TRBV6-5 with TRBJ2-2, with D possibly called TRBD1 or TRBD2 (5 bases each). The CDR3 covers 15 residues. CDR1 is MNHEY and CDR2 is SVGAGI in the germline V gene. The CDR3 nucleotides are TGTGCCAGCAGTTACTTAAGGGGAGCCACCGGGGAGCCGTTTTTT. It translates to CASSYLRGATGEPFF.

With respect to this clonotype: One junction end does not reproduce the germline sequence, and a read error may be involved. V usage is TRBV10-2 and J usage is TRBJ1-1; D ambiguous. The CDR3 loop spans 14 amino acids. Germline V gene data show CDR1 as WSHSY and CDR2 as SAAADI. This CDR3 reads CVSSEARMKTEAFF. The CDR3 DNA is TGCGTCAGCAGTGAGGCACGGATGAAGACTGAAGCTTTCTTT.

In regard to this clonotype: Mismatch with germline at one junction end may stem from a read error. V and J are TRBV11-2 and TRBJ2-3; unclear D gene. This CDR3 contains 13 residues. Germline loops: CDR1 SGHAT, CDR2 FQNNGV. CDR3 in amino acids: CTSSLVEPDTQYF. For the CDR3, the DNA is TGTACCAGCAGCTTAGTGGAGCCAGATACGCAGTATTTT. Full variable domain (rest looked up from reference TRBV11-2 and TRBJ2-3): EAGVAQSPRYKIIEKRQSVAFWCNPISGHATLYWYQQILGQGPKLLIQFQNNGVVDDSQLPKDRFSAERLKGVDSTLKIQPAKLEDSAVYLCTSSLVEPDTQYFGPGTRLTVL.

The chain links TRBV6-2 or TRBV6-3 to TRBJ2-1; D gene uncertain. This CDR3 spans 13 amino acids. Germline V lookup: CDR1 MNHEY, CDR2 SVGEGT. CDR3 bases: TGTGTTAGCAGTGTAGCCCCTTACAATGAGCAGTTCTTC. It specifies CVSSVAPYNEQFF.

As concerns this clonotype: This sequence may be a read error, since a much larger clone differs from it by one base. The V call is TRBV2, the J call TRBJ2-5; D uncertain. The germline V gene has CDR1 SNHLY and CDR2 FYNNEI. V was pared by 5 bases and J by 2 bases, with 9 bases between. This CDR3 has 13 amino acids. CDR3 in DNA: TGTGCCAGCAGTTTGCTATGGCAAGAGACCCAGTACTTC. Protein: CASSLLWQETQYF.

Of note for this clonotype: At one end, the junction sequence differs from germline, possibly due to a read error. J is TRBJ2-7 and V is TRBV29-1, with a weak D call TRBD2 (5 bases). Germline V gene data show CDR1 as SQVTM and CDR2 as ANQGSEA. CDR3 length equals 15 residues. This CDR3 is CCVVLSDWGSYEQYF. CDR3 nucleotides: TGCTGCGTTGTACTGTCGGACTGGGGATCCTACGAGCAGTACTTC.

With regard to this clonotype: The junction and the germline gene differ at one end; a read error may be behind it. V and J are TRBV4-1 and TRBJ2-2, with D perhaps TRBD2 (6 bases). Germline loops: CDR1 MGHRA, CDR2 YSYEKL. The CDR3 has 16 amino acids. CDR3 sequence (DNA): TGCGCCAGGAGCCTAGCGAGAGTTACGGGGACCGTGGAGCTGTTTTTT. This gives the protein CARSLARVTGTVELFF.

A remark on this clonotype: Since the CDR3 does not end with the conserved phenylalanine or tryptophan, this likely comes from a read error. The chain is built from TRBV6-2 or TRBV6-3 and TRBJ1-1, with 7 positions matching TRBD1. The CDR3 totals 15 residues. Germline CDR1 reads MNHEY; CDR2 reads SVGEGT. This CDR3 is CTSSQGGTPATEAFI. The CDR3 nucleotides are TGTACCAGCAGTCAGGGGGGGACTCCGGCCACTGAAGCTTTCATT.

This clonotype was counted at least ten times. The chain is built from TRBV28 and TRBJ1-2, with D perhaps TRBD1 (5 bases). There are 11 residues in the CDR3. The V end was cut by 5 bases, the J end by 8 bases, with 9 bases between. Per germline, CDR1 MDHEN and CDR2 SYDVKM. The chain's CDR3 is CASSRQRGYTF. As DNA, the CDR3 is TGTGCCAGCAGTCGACAGAGGGGCTACACCTTC.

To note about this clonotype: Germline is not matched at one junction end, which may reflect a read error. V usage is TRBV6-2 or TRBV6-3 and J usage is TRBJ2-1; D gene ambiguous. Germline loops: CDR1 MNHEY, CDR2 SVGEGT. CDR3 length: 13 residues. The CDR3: CVSSIAPYNEQFF. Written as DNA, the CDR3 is TGCGTCAGCAGTATAGCCCCTTACAATGAGCAGTTCTTC.

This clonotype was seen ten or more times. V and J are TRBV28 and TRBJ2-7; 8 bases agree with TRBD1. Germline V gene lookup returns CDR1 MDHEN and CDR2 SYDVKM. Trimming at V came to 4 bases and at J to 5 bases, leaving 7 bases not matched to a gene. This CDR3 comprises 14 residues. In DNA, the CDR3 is TGTGCCAGCAGTTCCGCCCGGACAGGGAACGAGCAGTACTTC. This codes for CASSSARTGNEQYF.

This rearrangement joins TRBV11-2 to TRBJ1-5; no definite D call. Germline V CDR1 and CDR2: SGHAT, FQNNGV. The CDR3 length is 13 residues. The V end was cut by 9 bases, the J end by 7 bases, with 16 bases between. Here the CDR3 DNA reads TGTGCCAGTAGCATAGGCGAGACCCAGCCCCAGCATTTT. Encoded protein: CASSIGETQPQHF.

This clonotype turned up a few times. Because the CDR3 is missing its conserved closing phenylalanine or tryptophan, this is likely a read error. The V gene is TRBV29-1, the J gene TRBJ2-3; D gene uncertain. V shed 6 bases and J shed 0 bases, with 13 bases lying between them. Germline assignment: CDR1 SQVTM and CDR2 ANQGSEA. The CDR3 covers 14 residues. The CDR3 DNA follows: TGCAGCGTAAAAGGGATTGGCAGCACAGATACGCAGTATTAT. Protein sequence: CSVKGIGSTDTQYY.

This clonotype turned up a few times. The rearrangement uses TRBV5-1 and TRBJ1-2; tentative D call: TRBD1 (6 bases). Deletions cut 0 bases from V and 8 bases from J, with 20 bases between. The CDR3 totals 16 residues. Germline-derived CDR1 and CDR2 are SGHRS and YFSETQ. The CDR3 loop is CASSLVGRGGPLGYTF. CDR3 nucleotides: TGCGCCAGCAGCTTGGTGGGCAGGGGAGGCCCTTTGGGCTACACCTTC. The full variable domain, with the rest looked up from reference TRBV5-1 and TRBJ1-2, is KAGVTQTPRYLIKTRGQQVTLSCSPISGHRSVSWYQQTPGQGLQFLFEYFSETQRNKGNFPGRFSGRQFSNSRSEMNVSTLELGDSALYLCASSLVGRGGPLGYTFGSGTRLTVV.

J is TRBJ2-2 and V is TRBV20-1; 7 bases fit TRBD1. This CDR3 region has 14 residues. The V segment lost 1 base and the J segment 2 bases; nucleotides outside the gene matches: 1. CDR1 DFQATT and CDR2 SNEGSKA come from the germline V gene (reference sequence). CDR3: CSARVGGNTGELFF. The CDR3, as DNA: TGCAGTGCTAGAGTAGGGGGCAACACCGGGGAGCTGTTTTTT.

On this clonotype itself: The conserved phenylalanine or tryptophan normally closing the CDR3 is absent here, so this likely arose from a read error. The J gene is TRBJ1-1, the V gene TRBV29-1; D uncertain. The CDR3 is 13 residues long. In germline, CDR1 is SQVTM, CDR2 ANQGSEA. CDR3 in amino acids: CSVGRPMNTEAFY. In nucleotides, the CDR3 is TGCAGCGTTGGCCGTCCTATGAATACTGAAGCTTTCTAT.

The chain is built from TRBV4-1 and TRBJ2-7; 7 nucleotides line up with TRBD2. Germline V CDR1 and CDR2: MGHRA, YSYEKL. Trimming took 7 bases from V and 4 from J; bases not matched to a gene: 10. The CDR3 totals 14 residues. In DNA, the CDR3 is TGCGCCAGCAACCCGACTAGCTGGAGTTACGAGCAGTACTTC. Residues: CASNPTSWSYEQYF.

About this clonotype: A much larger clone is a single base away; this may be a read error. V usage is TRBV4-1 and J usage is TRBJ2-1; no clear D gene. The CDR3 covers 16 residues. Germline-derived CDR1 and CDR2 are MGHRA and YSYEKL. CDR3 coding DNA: TGCACCAGCAGCCATCCCATCATCCCCCTCTACAATGAGCAGTTCTTC. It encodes CTSSHPIIPLYNEQFF.

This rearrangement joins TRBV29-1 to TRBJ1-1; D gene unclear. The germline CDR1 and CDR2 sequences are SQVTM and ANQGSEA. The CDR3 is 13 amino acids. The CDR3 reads CGGREGMNTEAFF. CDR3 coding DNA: TGCGGCGGAAGAGAGGGCATGAACACTGAAGCTTTCTTT.

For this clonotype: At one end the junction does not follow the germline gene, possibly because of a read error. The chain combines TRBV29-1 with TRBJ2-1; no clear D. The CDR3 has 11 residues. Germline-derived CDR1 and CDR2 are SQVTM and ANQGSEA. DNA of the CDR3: TGCAACGTTGTTGAAATGAATGAGCGGTTCTTC. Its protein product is CNVVEMNERFF.

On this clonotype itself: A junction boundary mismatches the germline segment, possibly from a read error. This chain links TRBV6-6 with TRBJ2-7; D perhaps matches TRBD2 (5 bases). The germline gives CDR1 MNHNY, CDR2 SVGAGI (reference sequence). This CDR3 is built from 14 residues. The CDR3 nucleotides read TGTGCCAGCACCATCCTGACGGGATCGGACGACCAGTACTTC. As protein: CASTILTGSDDQYF.

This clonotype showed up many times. The CDR3 region has the DNA TGTGCCAGCAAGGGACTAGCGGGAATTGAGCAGTTCTTC. Encoded protein: CASKGLAGIEQFF. The chain recombines TRBV6-5 with TRBJ2-1; the match to TRBD2 covers 13 bases. Germline lookup yields CDR1 MNHEY and CDR2 SVGAGI. The ends lost 7 bases at V and 9 bases at J; junction bases unmatched: 3. The CDR3 extends over 13 amino acids.

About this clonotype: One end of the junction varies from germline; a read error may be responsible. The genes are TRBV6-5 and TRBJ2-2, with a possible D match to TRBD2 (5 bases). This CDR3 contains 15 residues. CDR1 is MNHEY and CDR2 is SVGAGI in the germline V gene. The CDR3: CGSSYSEGATGELFF. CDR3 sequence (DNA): TGTGGCAGCAGTTACTCAGAGGGAGCCACCGGGGAGCTGTTTTTT.

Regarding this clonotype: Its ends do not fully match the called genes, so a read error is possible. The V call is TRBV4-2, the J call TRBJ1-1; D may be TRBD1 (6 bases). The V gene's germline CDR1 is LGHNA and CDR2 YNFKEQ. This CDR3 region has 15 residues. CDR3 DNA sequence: TGTGCCAACAGCCAAGTAGGGGGACTGAACGCTGAAGCTTTCTTT. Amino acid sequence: CANSQVGGLNAEAFF.

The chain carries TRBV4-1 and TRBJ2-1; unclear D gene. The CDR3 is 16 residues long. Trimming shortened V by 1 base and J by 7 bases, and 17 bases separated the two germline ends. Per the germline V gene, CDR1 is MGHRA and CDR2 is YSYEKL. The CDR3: CASSQGHLVTHNEQFF. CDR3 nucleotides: TGCGCCAGCAGCCAAGGACACCTTGTGACCCATAATGAGCAGTTCTTC.